This entry lists 25 T cell receptor beta chains sequenced from one sample in a study of human T cells and chemical hapten exposure. Each CDR3 protein gets one entry after TCRdb re-called the RACE reads with MiXCR. This sample has 35,000 to 45,000 distinct CDR3 sequences, with 8.9% found just once. Noted time point: patch test 2, 6 weeks after DPC sensitization. As to treatment: therapeutic diphenylcyclopropenone sensitization with weekly scalp DPC. The source was whole blood, collected in connection with sensitization to the hapten diphenylcyclopropenone (DPC). These receptors were collected from a woman aged 40 to 49 with alopecia areata. Some clones in this sample may be carry-over from other donors' samples.

Comment on this clonotype: This may come from a read error, since a much larger clone is one base off. V usage is TRBV20-1 and J usage is TRBJ2-3; 10 positions match TRBD2. Germline CDR1 reads DFQATT; CDR2 reads SNEGSKA (reference sequence). CDR3 size: 15 residues. The CDR3 spells CSASASGGAKDTLYF. The CDR3 DNA follows: TGCAGTGCTAGTGCAAGCGGGGGGGCTAAAGATACGCTGTATTTT.

This clonotype has only a few counts. The gene calls are TRBV5-1 and TRBJ2-3; D is possibly TRBD1 (5 bases). This CDR3 comprises 15 residues. The V end lost 6 bases, the J end lost 0 bases, and 14 bases lay between the germline ends. Germline lookup yields CDR1 SGHRS and CDR2 YFSETQ. In DNA form, the CDR3 reads TGCGCCAGCAAGGGCAGGGCAGCTAGCACAGATACGCAGTATTTT. This translates into CASKGRAASTDTQYF.

In its sample, this clonotype was seen a few times. The DNA for the CDR3 is TGTGCCAGCAGTCAGGCGGGGGGCTCAGATACGCAGTATTTT. Translated, it gives CASSQAGGSDTQYF. V gene TRBV28 combines with J gene TRBJ2-3; 8 nucleotides line up with TRBD2. V lost 5 bases and J lost 4; bases outside the gene matches: 5. This CDR3 spans 14 amino acids. In germline, CDR1 is MDHEN, CDR2 SYDVKM.

This clonotype was seen many times. The J gene is TRBJ2-3, the V gene TRBV14; D is unclear. V lost 4 bases and J 9 bases, leaving 17 bases between the germline ends. This CDR3 has 14 residues. CDR1 is SGHDN, CDR2 FVKESK, per germline. The CDR3 DNA sequence: TGTGCCAGCAGCCGAACAAACCCCCACGGGACGCAGTATTTT. Translating it yields CASSRTNPHGTQYF.

This clonotype was counted many times. The chain combines TRBV4-1 with TRBJ2-4; D unresolved. The CDR3 spans 16 residues. V was trimmed by 0 bases and J by 3 bases, leaving 12 bases between them. CDR1 is MGHRA, CDR2 YSYEKL, per germline. The CDR3 nucleotides are TGCGCCAGCAGCCAAGAGTGGAAAGGATACAAAAACATTCAGTACTTC. This codes for CASSQEWKGYKNIQYF.

This clonotype was recorded at least ten times. The chain employs TRBV5-1 and TRBJ1-1, with D perhaps matching TRBD1 (5 bases). CDR3 length: 16 amino acids. Trimming took off 0 bases at V and 4 bases at J, with 16 bases between the two ends. Germline loops: CDR1 SGHRS, CDR2 YFSETQ. CDR3 residues: CASSLGGQGGGTEAFF. Here the CDR3 DNA reads TGCGCCAGCAGCTTGGGTGGTCAGGGAGGCGGCACTGAAGCTTTCTTT.

This clonotype was seen ten or more times. J is TRBJ1-6 and V is TRBV12-3 or TRBV12-4; D unresolved. Trimming shortened V by 7 bases and J by 9 bases, and 10 bases separated the two germline ends. The CDR3 totals 12 residues. CDR3: CASIIRRSPLHF. CDR3 bases: TGTGCCAGCATCATTAGGCGTTCACCCCTCCACTTT.

This clonotype was observed many times. CDR3 loop: CSVDIWEEETQYF. The CDR3 nucleotides are TGCAGCGTTGATATATGGGAGGAAGAGACCCAGTACTTC. This chain links TRBV29-1 with TRBJ2-5, with D possibly TRBD2 on 6 matching bases. The CDR3 totals 13 residues. In germline, CDR1 is SQVTM, CDR2 ANQGSEA. V gave up 3 bases and J gave up 3 bases, with 11 bases separating them.

In its sample, this clonotype was seen many times. The chain combines TRBV7-8 with TRBJ2-7, with 9 bases lining up with TRBD2. Trimming at V came to 3 bases and at J to 2 bases, leaving 2 bases not matched to a gene. Germline V lookup: CDR1 SGHVS, CDR2 FQNEAQ. The CDR3 extends over 14 amino acids. CDR3 DNA: TGTGCCAGCAGCTTGACTAGCGGTGCCTACGAGCAGTACTTC. This sequence encodes CASSLTSGAYEQYF.

CDR3 region: CASRPRPGPNTEAFF. Written as DNA, the CDR3 is TGTGCCAGCAGACCAAGACCTGGTCCGAACACTGAAGCTTTCTTT. The gene calls are TRBV6-2 or TRBV6-3 and TRBJ1-1; D uncertain. The CDR3 is made up of 15 amino acids. V gave up 6 bases and J gave up 1 base, with 15 bases separating them. Germline V gene lookup returns CDR1 MNHEY and CDR2 SVGEGT.

At least ten counts were recorded for this clonotype. The V gene is TRBV21-1, the J gene TRBJ2-6; the D call TRBD1 from the table was never checked on the DNA. TRBV21-1 is marked as a pseudogene. This CDR3 spans 15 amino acids. The CDR3 region is CASSRGLSGANVLTF. The CDR3 coding sequence is TGTGCCAGCAGCAGGGGGCTTTCTGGGGCCAACGTCCTGACTTTC.

The V and J genes are TRBV20-1 and TRBJ2-2; unclear D gene. The germline V gene encodes CDR1 DFQATT and CDR2 SNEGSKA (reference sequence). Deletions cut 7 bases from V and 0 bases from J, with 9 bases between. There are 13 residues in the CDR3. The chain's CDR3 is CSGGEPNTGELFF. As DNA, the CDR3 is TGCAGTGGTGGGGAACCGAACACCGGGGAGCTGTTTTTT.

This clonotype has ten or more counts. This chain joins TRBV7-9 and TRBJ2-5; D call uncertain. Germline V CDR1 and CDR2: SEHNR, FQNEAQ (reference sequence). This CDR3 has 14 amino acids. V was cut by 2 bases and J by 5 bases, with 12 bases left in between. The CDR3 coding sequence is TGTGCCAGCAGCTTATTCCTAGTGGAGGAGACCCAGTACTTC. Translating it yields CASSLFLVEETQYF.

This clonotype was observed at least ten times. V gene TRBV5-6 combines with J gene TRBJ2-5, with 11 bases identical to TRBD2. CDR1 and CDR2 (germline): SGHDT, YYEEEE. Trimming took 1 base from V and 2 from J; bases not matched to a gene: 7. The CDR3 is 17 residues long. The CDR3 here is CASSLLVLAGVQETQYF. CDR3 DNA sequence: TGTGCCAGCAGCTTGTTAGTACTAGCGGGGGTTCAAGAGACCCAGTACTTC.

The chain combines TRBV7-2 with TRBJ1-5; TRBD1 might be the D (5 bases). Trimming took 6 bases from V and 2 from J, leaving 8 bases between them. The CDR3 contains 13 residues. The germline V gene has CDR1 SGHTA and CDR2 FQGNSA. The CDR3 DNA is TGTGCCAGCAGTAGGGGTGGCAATCAGCCCCAGCATTTT. Translation: CASSRGGNQPQHF.

CDR3 sequence: CASRLMVSGGYNEQFF. The CDR3 coding sequence is TGTGCCAGCAGGCTGATGGTTAGCGGGGGTTACAATGAGCAGTTCTTC. The genes are TRBV5-5 and TRBJ2-1; TRBD2 agrees at 9 bases. J lost 4 bases, V lost 5 bases, and 10 bases had no gene match. Germline loops: CDR1 SGHKS, CDR2 YYEKEE (reference sequence). This CDR3 has 16 amino acids.

This clonotype was observed at least ten times. This chain connects TRBV20-1 to TRBJ1-3, with D possibly TRBD1 on 6 matching bases. The CDR3 consists of 13 residues. Trimming cost V 3 bases and J 4 bases, with 10 bases left between them. The germline V gene encodes CDR1 DFQATT and CDR2 SNEGSKA (reference sequence). The CDR3 loop reads CSASPGAGNTIYF. In DNA, the CDR3 is TGCAGTGCTAGCCCGGGGGCAGGAAACACCATATATTTT.

In its sample, this clonotype was seen a few times. This chain links TRBV11-2 with TRBJ1-1, with D perhaps matching TRBD1 (5 bases). The germline CDR1 and CDR2 sequences are SGHAT and FQNNGV. The CDR3 has 13 residues. The V end lost 6 bases, the J end lost 1 base, and 9 bases lay between the germline ends. CDR3 protein: CASSSTGNTEAFF. In nucleotides, the CDR3 is TGTGCCAGCAGTTCAACAGGGAACACTGAAGCTTTCTTT. Variable domain in full (rest from reference TRBV11-2 and TRBJ1-1): EAGVAQSPRYKIIEKRQSVAFWCNPISGHATLYWYQQILGQGPKLLIQFQNNGVVDDSQLPKDRFSAERLKGVDSTLKIQPAKLEDSAVYLCASSSTGNTEAFFGQGTRLTVV.

This clonotype was detected ten times or more. The chain joins TRBV6-5 to TRBJ2-1; 11 nucleotides match TRBD2. This CDR3 region has 14 residues. Germline CDR1 is MNHEY and CDR2 is SVGAGI. V gave up 6 bases and J gave up 4 bases; unmatched junction bases: 2. CDR3 region: CASRSSGGYNEQFF. DNA for the CDR3: TGTGCCAGCAGATCTAGCGGGGGGTACAATGAGCAGTTCTTC.

A few counts support this clonotype. This rearrangement joins TRBV4-3 to TRBJ2-7; D perhaps matches TRBD2 (6 bases). V was cut by 2 bases and J by 2 bases, with 13 bases left in between. The V gene's germline CDR1 is LGHNA and CDR2 YSLEER. The CDR3 consists of 15 residues. The CDR3 DNA reads TGCGCCAGCAGCCAATACACTGGCGGGACCTACGAGCAGTACTTC. This sequence encodes CASSQYTGGTYEQYF.

This clonotype has only a few counts. The chain recombines TRBV19 with TRBJ2-5; D possibly corresponds to TRBD1 (6 bases). The CDR3 consists of 16 residues. V lost 7 bases and J lost 1, with 19 bases in between. Germline CDR1 LNHDA, CDR2 SQIVND (reference sequence). CDR3 protein: CASNAKARGSQETQYF. The DNA for the CDR3 is TGTGCCAGTAACGCAAAAGCCAGGGGAAGCCAAGAGACCCAGTACTTC. Filled out from reference TRBV19 and TRBJ2-5, the complete variable domain reads DGGITQSPKYLFRKEGQNVTLSCEQNLNHDAMYWYRQDPGQGLRLIYYSQIVNDFQKGDIAEGYSVSREKKESFPLTVTSAQKNPTAFYLCASNAKARGSQETQYFGPGTRLLVL.

In this sample, this clonotype turned up a few times. In nucleotides, the CDR3 is TGTGCCAGCAGCCCAAAGGGATGGAATGAGCAGTTCTTC. It yields the protein CASSPKGWNEQFF. The V and J genes are TRBV7-3 and TRBJ2-1; no clear D. The CDR3 spans 13 residues. The germline V gene encodes CDR1 SGHTA and CDR2 FQGTGA. Deletions cut 5 bases from V and 7 bases from J, with 12 bases between.

The sample holds many counts of this clonotype. This chain connects TRBV20-1 to TRBJ2-3; TRBD1 might be the D (6 bases). The CDR3 runs 12 residues. The germline gives CDR1 DFQATT, CDR2 SNEGSKA (reference sequence). Trimming stripped 6 bases from V and 3 bases from J, with 10 bases between. The CDR3 here is CSAKTGTDTQYF. CDR3 bases: TGCAGTGCCAAGACAGGAACAGATACGCAGTATTTT.

This clonotype appeared many times. The chain has TRBV6-2 or TRBV6-3 and TRBJ2-6; D gene unclear. The CDR3 is 18 residues long. Germline V lookup: CDR1 MNHEY, CDR2 SVGEGT. Trimming stripped 4 bases from V and 0 bases from J, with 16 bases between. As DNA, the CDR3 is TGTGCCAGCAGTTCCCGGGTGTCTGCCGCCTCTGGGGCCAACGTCCTGACTTTC. Its translation: CASSSRVSAASGANVLTF.

This clonotype occurred many times. The chain joins TRBV7-2 to TRBJ2-5; D is unresolved. Between the trimmed V and J ends, which lost 2 bases and 4 bases, there was a span of 14 bases. CDR1 is SGHTA, CDR2 FQGNSA, per germline. The CDR3 has 15 residues. CDR3 protein: CASSLFQAATETQYF. The CDR3 DNA sequence: TGTGCCAGCAGCTTATTCCAGGCGGCAACAGAGACCCAGTACTTC.